Presented here are 7 T cell receptor beta chains from one specimen sequenced in a study of B cell selection in AIRE deficiency. Regulatory T cells were sorted as CD4+CD25hiCD127low/negative. Some clones are missing from TCRdb's copy, which holds only in-frame ones; the method was immunoSEQ multiplex PCR. The sample lists tens of thousands of clones, 80% to 95% occurring once. Input material: CD4+CD25+ Tregs sorted from PBMCs. Receptors were obtained from a human donor in good health.

The V gene is TRBV5-6, the J gene TRBJ2-1; possibly TRBD1 for D (6 bases). The CDR3 spans 12 residues. Germline CDR1 is SGHDT and CDR2 is YYEEEE. V lost 0 bases and J lost 9, with 7 bases in between. CDR3 sequence (DNA): TGTGCCAGCAGCTTGGGGGGGCCTGAGCAGTTCTTC. Residues: CASSLGGPEQFF. Full variable domain (rest looked up from reference TRBV5-6 and TRBJ2-1): DAGVTQSPTHLIKTRGQQVTLRCSPKSGHDTVSWYQQALGQGPQFIFQYYEEEERQRGNFPDRFSGHQFPNYSSELNVNALLLGDSALYLCASSLGGPEQFFGPGTRLTVL.

The chain is built from TRBV7-9 and TRBJ2-2, with TRBD2 identical over 15 bases. J was trimmed by 6 bases and V by 5 bases; bases with no gene match: 7. Germline CDR1 is SEHNR and CDR2 is FQNEAQ (reference sequence). This CDR3 has 17 amino acids. CDR3 residues: CASSLGLAGGSAGELFF. The DNA of the CDR3 is TGTGCCAGCAGCCTTGGACTAGCGGGGGGGTCAGCCGGGGAGCTGTTTTTT. The whole variable domain, filled in from reference TRBV7-9 and TRBJ2-2, reads DTGVSQNPRHKITKRGQNVTFRCDPISEHNRLYWYRQTLGQGPEFLTYFQNEAQLEKSRLLSDRFSAERPKGSFSTLEIQRTEQGDSAMYLCASSLGLAGGSAGELFFGEGSRLTVL.

This clone is a singleton in its sample. The chain couples TRBV7-9 to TRBJ1-2; weak D call: TRBD1 (6 bases). There are 13 residues in the CDR3. Per the germline V gene, CDR1 is SEHNR and CDR2 is FQNEAQ (reference sequence). V shed 6 bases and J shed 4 bases, with 12 bases lying between them. The CDR3 sequence: CASSLTGAYGYTF. The CDR3, as DNA: TGTGCCAGCAGTTTGACAGGAGCCTATGGCTACACCTTC.

The chain recombines TRBV5-1 with TRBJ2-3, with unresolved D. The CDR3 has 15 residues. Deletions cut 0 bases from V and 0 bases from J, with 8 bases between. Germline CDR1 SGHRS, CDR2 YFSETQ. Here the CDR3 reads CASSLDGVSTDTQYF. The DNA of the CDR3 is TGCGCCAGCAGCTTGGATGGGGTTAGCACAGATACGCAGTATTTT.

The chain couples TRBV4-1 to TRBJ1-1; possibly TRBD1 for D (5 bases). V lost 1 base, J lost 1 base, and 19 bases lay in between. The CDR3 has 18 amino acids. From germline, CDR1 is MGHRA and CDR2 YSYEKL. The CDR3 DNA reads as TGCGCCAGCAGCCAAGTTAATTTTTTGGGACCTCCGAACACTGAAGCTTTCTTT. Translation: CASSQVNFLGPPNTEAFF.

This clone showed up just once. V is TRBV10-3 and J is TRBJ1-1, with D tentatively TRBD1 (5 bases). CDR1 and CDR2 from the germline V gene are ENHRY and SYGVKD. The V end lost 3 bases, the J end lost 3 bases, and 11 bases lay between the germline ends. This CDR3 has 14 residues. The CDR3 region is CAISDPGGDTEAFF. The CDR3 DNA follows: TGTGCCATCAGTGATCCGGGAGGGGACACTGAAGCTTTCTTT.

J is TRBJ2-2 and V is TRBV19; maybe TRBD2 (6 bases). In germline, CDR1 is LNHDA, CDR2 SQIVND (reference sequence). The CDR3 loop spans 15 amino acids. The V end was cut by 0 bases, the J end by 5 bases, with 10 bases between. CDR3: CASSIEGGRTGELFF. CDR3 coding DNA: TGTGCCAGTAGTATAGAGGGGGGAAGGACCGGGGAGCTGTTTTTT.